These 32 T cell receptor beta chains share one sample of origin, sequenced in a study of metastatic and nonmetastatic thyroid tumors. Thyroid surgery was preceded by no treatment in any patient. TCRdb reanalyzed the PCR reads with MiXCR. The table shows approximately 5,000 clones, with about 22% occurring only once. Sequencing was performed on tumor tissue. The source is a male donor with papillary thyroid cancer or a benign thyroid nodule (not recorded which). Some clones in this sample may be carry-over from other donors' samples.

This clone occurred many times. The V gene is TRBV16, the J gene TRBJ2-7; D unclear. V lost 3 bases and J 0 bases, leaving 6 bases between the germline ends. Germline V gene sequence: CDR1 KGHSY, CDR2 FQNENV. The CDR3 runs to 13 residues. CDR3 protein: CASSQTSSYEQYF. CDR3 sequence (DNA): TGTGCCAGCAGCCAGACCAGCTCCTACGAGCAGTACTTC.

On this clone itself: A much larger clonotype is one base distant, so this may be a read error. This chain uses TRBV15 with TRBJ2-4; TRBD2 agrees at 8 bases. The CDR3 is 18 residues long. Germline CDR1 is LNHNV and CDR2 is YYDKDF (reference sequence). Here the CDR3 DNA reads TGTGTCACCAGCAGAGGTCTAGATAGCGGGAAGGCCAAAAACATTCAGTACTTC. It codes for CVTSRGLDSGKAKNIQYF.

Ten or more counts support this clone. V gene TRBV7-9 combines with J gene TRBJ2-7; D tentatively reads TRBD1 or TRBD2 (6 bases each). This CDR3 is 15 amino acids long. V was trimmed by 5 bases and J by 2 bases, leaving 16 bases between them. Germline CDR1 and CDR2: SEHNR and FQNEAQ (reference sequence). The CDR3 here is CASSPQKGGPYEQYF. CDR3 nucleotides: TGTGCCAGCAGCCCACAGAAGGGGGGACCCTACGAGCAGTACTTC.

This clone was seen a handful of times. J is TRBJ1-5 and V is TRBV6-4; the D is unclear. Between the trimmed V and J ends, which lost 3 bases and 6 bases, there was a span of 18 bases. CDR1 MRHNA and CDR2 SNTAGT come from the germline V gene. The CDR3 is 16 amino acids. The CDR3 DNA is TGTGCCAGCAGTGAGGCTAGGGCACTAGTGGGTCAGCCCCAGCATTTT. It encodes CASSEARALVGQPQHF.

This clone was detected many times. J is TRBJ2-5 and V is TRBV9, with TRBD1 matching over 9 bases. The CDR3 runs 16 residues. Unmatched junction bases numbered 11, after V lost 4 bases and J lost 4 bases. Germline assignment: CDR1 SGDLS and CDR2 YYNGEE. CDR3 nucleotide sequence: TGTGCCAGCAGCCCTAGTCGGGACAGGGAAGGAGAGACCCAGTACTTC. It yields the protein CASSPSRDREGETQYF.

The sample holds a few counts of this clone. The J gene is TRBJ2-5, the V gene TRBV7-9; 10 nucleotides line up with TRBD1. The CDR3 sequence is 15 residues long. Trimming cost V 4 bases and J 3 bases; bases outside gene matches: 5. Per the germline V gene, CDR1 is SEHNR and CDR2 is FQNEAQ (reference sequence). Here the CDR3 DNA reads TGTGCCAGCAGCTCACCCGGGACAGGGGAAGAGACCCAGTACTTC. As protein: CASSSPGTGEETQYF.

Details on this clone: The junction departs from germline at one end; a sequencing error may be responsible. The chain employs TRBV11-3 and TRBJ1-2; D might be TRBD1 (5 bases). CDR3 length: 13 residues. Germline CDR1 and CDR2: SGHNT and YENEEA. The DNA of the CDR3 is TGTGCCAGCAGCCTAGATGGGGGCTATGGCTACACCTTC. Amino acids: CASSLDGGYGYTF. Variable domain in full (rest from reference TRBV11-3 and TRBJ1-2): EAGVVQSPRYKIIEKKQPVAFWCNPISGHNTLYWYLQNLGQGPELLIRYENEEAVDDSQLPKDRFSAERLKGVDSTLKIQPAELGDSAVYLCASSLDGGYGYTFGSGTRLTVV.

This clone was seen at least ten times. The chain recombines TRBV9 with TRBJ1-5, with TRBD1 identical over 8 bases. J gave up 7 bases and V 0 bases, and 3 bases lay outside the gene matches. The length of the CDR3 is 14 residues. CDR1 and CDR2 (germline): SGDLS, YYNGEE. The CDR3 loop reads CASSVGTGFQPQHF. Here the CDR3 DNA reads TGTGCCAGCAGCGTAGGGACAGGGTTCCAGCCCCAGCATTTT.

The chain links TRBV6-1 to TRBJ2-1, with unresolved D. Trimming shortened V by 3 bases and J by 4 bases, and 7 bases separated the two germline ends. The CDR3 is made up of 13 amino acids. Germline assignment: CDR1 MNHNS and CDR2 SASEGT. The CDR3 region has the DNA TGTGCCAGCAGTGACAACATATACAATGAGCAGTTCTTC. As protein: CASSDNIYNEQFF.

The V gene is TRBV19, the J gene TRBJ2-7; TRBD2 matches at 12 bases. Germline-derived CDR1 and CDR2 are LNHDA and SQIVND (reference sequence). The CDR3 extends over 15 amino acids. V shed 6 bases and J 4 bases; nucleotides not matched to a gene: 7. For the CDR3, the DNA is TGTGCCAGTAGCCCGACTAGCGGGAGTAGGTACGAGCAGTACTTC. Translated, it gives CASSPTSGSRYEQYF.

This clone was detected ten times or more. The chain uses TRBV9 and TRBJ2-1; 11 positions agree with TRBD2. The germline V gene encodes CDR1 SGDLS and CDR2 YYNGEE. After removal of 0 bases from V and 4 bases from J, the junction contained 0 bases not matched to a gene. The CDR3 runs 15 residues. CDR3 protein: CASSVVAGGYNEQFF. The CDR3 nucleotides read TGTGCCAGCAGCGTAGTAGCGGGAGGGTACAATGAGCAGTTCTTC. The full variable domain, in which reference TRBV9 and TRBJ2-1 provide the parts outside the CDR3, is DSGVTQTPKHLITATGQRVTLRCSPRSGDLSVYWYQQSLDQGLQFLIQYYNGEERAKGNILERFSAQQFPDLHSELNLSSLELGDSALYFCASSVVAGGYNEQFFGPGTRLTVL.

The CDR3 DNA reads as TGCGCCAGCAGCCAAGCTTCGACTGCTAACTATGGCTACACCTTC. Amino acids: CASSQASTANYGYTF. The chain carries TRBV4-1 and TRBJ1-2; D gene unclear. V lost 1 base and J lost 0, with 9 bases in between. CDR1 MGHRA and CDR2 YSYEKL come from the germline V gene. This CDR3 has 15 residues.

With respect to this clone: A much larger clone differs from this one at a single base, so this may be a read error. This chain joins TRBV4-2 and TRBJ2-6; 14 bases map to TRBD2. CDR3 length equals 20 residues. The germline CDR1 and CDR2 sequences are LGHNA and YNFKEQ. CDR3 DNA: TGTTCCAGCAGCCCTACGGGACTAGCGGGAGAATACTCTGGGGCCAACGTCCTGACTTTC. It specifies CSSSPTGLAGEYSGANVLTF.

This clone was seen only a few times. The final CDR3 position lacks the conserved phenylalanine or tryptophan, pointing to a likely read error. The V gene is TRBV6-1, the J gene TRBJ2-1; 10 bases are shared with TRBD1. This CDR3 has 14 residues. The V and J ends lost 8 bases and 9 bases, in that order; junction bases with no gene match: 10. CDR1 is MNHNS, CDR2 SASEGT, per germline. The CDR3 loop reads CASDRGREWCEQFL. The CDR3 DNA follows: TGTGCCAGCGACAGGGGGCGGGAGTGGTGTGAGCAGTTCCTC.

The chain is built from TRBV2 and TRBJ2-1; D is unclear. This CDR3 contains 11 residues. Trimming left V 7 bases short and J 8 bases short, with 9 bases between. Germline V gene sequence: CDR1 SNHLY, CDR2 FYNNEI. Written as DNA, the CDR3 is TGTGCCAGCACGGATTGGGATGAGCAGTTCTTC. Residues: CASTDWDEQFF.

The sample holds many counts of this clone. The J gene is TRBJ2-1, the V gene TRBV27; a possible D gene is TRBD2 (6 bases). The CDR3 spans 14 residues. CDR1 is MNHEY and CDR2 is SMNVEV in the germline V gene (reference sequence). Deletions cut 5 bases from V and 5 bases from J, with 13 bases between. The CDR3 spells CASSRERANNEQFF. CDR3 sequence (DNA): TGTGCCAGCAGTCGGGAGAGGGCGAACAATGAGCAGTTCTTC.

Relative to its sample, this clone is medium-sized (0.01 to 0.1%). This chain links TRBV5-8 with TRBJ2-5, with 7 bases matching TRBD2. Germline CDR1 reads SGHTS; CDR2 reads YDEGEE. The CDR3 contains 15 residues. V gave up 2 bases and J gave up 7 bases; unmatched junction bases: 11. CDR3 in amino acids: CASSFGEGSLVTQYF. For the CDR3, the DNA is TGTGCCAGCAGCTTCGGGGAGGGGAGTTTGGTGACCCAGTACTTC.

The chain combines TRBV28 with TRBJ1-3; TRBD1 might be the D (5 bases). Looked up from germline, CDR1 is MDHEN and CDR2 is SYDVKM. V dropped 6 bases and J dropped 5 bases, with 20 bases sitting between them. The CDR3 totals 16 residues. The CDR3: CASSRPGGSGRNTIYF. The CDR3 DNA reads as TGTGCCAGCAGCCGACCCGGGGGGAGTGGGAGAAACACCATATATTTT.

The gene calls are TRBV9 and TRBJ2-3, with 7 bases fitting TRBD2. This CDR3 region has 15 residues. Germline CDR1 reads SGDLS; CDR2 reads YYNGEE. The junction had 5 bases not matched to a gene; V was cut back by 0 bases and J by 4 bases. CDR3 coding DNA: TGTGCCAGCAGCGTAGAGGGAGCGGGGTCAGATACGCAGTATTTT. Encoded protein: CASSVEGAGSDTQYF.

The CDR3 nucleotides are TGTGCCAGCAGTTCGGGGGCGGGAAGCACTGAAGCTTTCTTT. Amino acids: CASSSGAGSTEAFF. The chain joins TRBV28 to TRBJ1-1; weak D call: TRBD1 (6 bases). From germline, CDR1 is MDHEN and CDR2 SYDVKM. The ends were cut back, 4 bases at V and 4 bases at J, with 13 bases in the middle. This CDR3 is 14 amino acids long.

The chain recombines TRBV19 with TRBJ1-2; 8 bases line up with TRBD1. With 3 bases clipped from V and 8 bases from J, the junction kept 5 bases outside the gene matches. Per germline, CDR1 LNHDA and CDR2 SQIVND (reference sequence). This CDR3 is 13 amino acids long. The CDR3 sequence is CASSMDRVGGYTF. As DNA, the CDR3 is TGTGCCAGTAGTATGGACAGGGTTGGAGGCTACACCTTC.

The genes are TRBV28 and TRBJ2-1; D tentatively fits TRBD1 or TRBD2 (6 bases each). The CDR3 is 13 amino acids. Deletions cut 6 bases from V and 8 bases from J, with 14 bases between. Germline CDR1 and CDR2: MDHEN and SYDVKM. The CDR3 DNA sequence: TGTGCCAGCAGCCCCGGGGGCTGGGATGAGCAGTTCTTC. It encodes CASSPGGWDEQFF.

This clone was seen ten or more times. This sequence joins TRBV30 and TRBJ1-5, with D uncertain. V lost 1 base and J lost 3, with 10 bases in between. The V gene's germline CDR1 is GTSNPN and CDR2 SVGIG (reference sequence). The CDR3 runs to 14 residues. As DNA, the CDR3 is TGTGCCTGGAGTGCGCAGGCTTTCAATCAGCCCCAGCATTTT. Translated, it gives CAWSAQAFNQPQHF.

This chain connects TRBV20-1 to TRBJ2-1; D is unclear. The CDR3 covers 16 residues. Germline V CDR1 and CDR2: DFQATT, SNEGSKA (reference sequence). Trimming shortened V by 2 bases and J by 0 bases, and 14 bases separated the two germline ends. CDR3 amino acids: CSARTIVTGSYNEQFF. The CDR3 region has the DNA TGCAGTGCTAGAACTATCGTTACGGGCTCCTACAATGAGCAGTTCTTC.

This rearrangement joins TRBV12-3 or TRBV12-4 to TRBJ1-4, with 7 bases identical to TRBD1. The CDR3 covers 14 residues. V lost 1 base, J lost 8 bases, and 4 bases stayed unmatched. In DNA form, the CDR3 reads TGTGCCAGCAGTTTAGACAGGGGAAACGAAAAACTGTTTTTT. This sequence encodes CASSLDRGNEKLFF.

The sample holds many counts of this clone. The rearrangement uses TRBV30 and TRBJ1-2; D not certain. CDR1 and CDR2 (germline): GTSNPN, SVGIG (reference sequence). The CDR3 runs to 13 residues. Trimming stripped 2 bases from V and 8 bases from J, with 15 bases between. The CDR3 here is CAWSSGYPLGYTF. CDR3 nucleotide sequence: TGTGCCTGGAGTTCCGGGTACCCGTTGGGCTACACCTTC. Together with reference TRBV30 and TRBJ1-2, the CDR3 gives the full variable domain: SQTIHQWPATLVQPVGSPLSLECTVEGTSNPNLYWYRQAAGRGLQLLFYSVGIGQISSEVPQNLSASRPQDRQFILSSKKLLLSDSGFYLCAWSSGYPLGYTFGSGTRLTVV.

This clone was counted many times. CDR3 loop: CASSLPVQGEQFF. The CDR3 DNA reads as TGTGCCAGCAGCTTACCAGTTCAGGGTGAGCAGTTCTTC. The gene calls are TRBV7-9 and TRBJ2-1, with D maybe TRBD1 (5 bases). CDR3 size: 13 residues. Per the germline V gene, CDR1 is SEHNR and CDR2 is FQNEAQ (reference sequence). Trimming took off 2 bases at V and 9 bases at J, with 11 bases between the two ends.

This clone appeared a few times. This may come from a read error, since a much larger clone is one base off. Other DNA sequences from this sample encode an identical CDR3 as well. The gene calls are TRBV11-2 and TRBJ2-1, with D possibly being TRBD2 (5 bases). V lost 3 bases and J lost 10, with 25 bases in between. The CDR3 length is 17 residues. The germline V gene encodes CDR1 SGHAT and CDR2 FQNNGV. The CDR3, as DNA: TGTGCCAGCAGCTTTCGGGTTGAGACGGGGTTTGGTGGCGAGCAGTTCTTC. Protein product: CASSFRVETGFGGEQFF.

This clone turned up a few times. V and J are TRBV28 and TRBJ2-2, with 11 bases matching TRBD2. The CDR3 loop spans 16 amino acids. CDR1 MDHEN and CDR2 SYDVKM come from the germline V gene. The V and J ends lost 3 bases and 4 bases, in that order; junction bases with no gene match: 4. CDR3 amino acids: CASSFPGLAVTGELFF. DNA for the CDR3: TGTGCCAGCAGTTTCCCGGGACTAGCGGTCACCGGGGAGCTGTTTTTT.

This clone was counted only a few times. The V call is TRBV18, the J call TRBJ1-5; tentative D call: TRBD1 (6 bases). Germline-derived CDR1 and CDR2 are KGHSH and LQKENI. V was shortened by 5 bases and J by 4 bases, with 12 bases between the two germline ends. CDR3 length equals 14 residues. CDR3 nucleotide sequence: TGTGCCAGCTCAAACAGGGAATTTAATCAGCCCCAGCATTTT. This translates into CASSNREFNQPQHF.

The V call is TRBV6-1, the J call TRBJ2-7; 14 bases map to TRBD2. This CDR3 has 17 amino acids. V lost 6 bases to trimming and J lost 5 bases; unmatched junction nucleotides: 12. Germline lookup yields CDR1 MNHNS and CDR2 SASEGT. The CDR3 bases are TGTGCCAGCAGACCTACGACTAGCGGGAGGGCCCCAGACGAGCAGTACTTC. Translation gives CASRPTTSGRAPDEQYF.

This clone is classed as large. The chain is built from TRBV6-1 and TRBJ2-7, with D hard to call. The CDR3 extends over 11 amino acids. Germline lookup yields CDR1 MNHNS and CDR2 SASEGT. V lost 10 bases, J lost 9 bases, and 16 bases lay in between. The CDR3: CATYDGSGQYF. DNA of the CDR3: TGTGCCACCTATGATGGGTCAGGGCAGTACTTC.